These 27 T cell receptor beta chains were sequenced from one sample in a study of blood T cell repertoires in COVID-19. The protocol was immunoSEQ multiplex PCR, while the TCRdb copy is restricted to in-frame clones and leaves out a portion. The sample carries 350,000 to 550,000 clones, roughly nine tenths recorded once. Material: PBMCs or T cells enriched from blood (not recorded which). The receptors were sampled from a man younger than 45 who had recovered from COVID-19.

The J gene is TRBJ1-3, the V gene TRBV30, with a weak D call TRBD1 (5 bases). The V end lost 3 bases, the J end lost 0 bases, and 15 bases lay between the germline ends. Per germline, CDR1 GTSNPN and CDR2 SVGIG (reference sequence). CDR3 size: 16 residues. CDR3 in amino acids: CAWRVAAGVSGNTIYF. For the CDR3, the DNA is TGTGCCTGGAGAGTAGCTGCGGGGGTCTCTGGAAACACCATATATTTT.

As for this clone: Sequence at one end of the junction differs from germline and may be a read error. The chain couples TRBV29-1 to TRBJ1-2; TRBD1 agrees at 7 bases. This CDR3 has 14 residues. CDR1 is SQVTM, CDR2 ANQGSEA, per germline. For the CDR3, the DNA is TGCAGCGTCGAAGGACAGGCAACCAACTATGGCTACACCTTC. Translated, it gives CSVEGQATNYGYTF.

The chain employs TRBV28 and TRBJ1-2, with D uncertain. Trimming cost V 3 bases and J 4 bases, with 12 bases left between them. This CDR3 comprises 14 residues. In germline, CDR1 is MDHEN, CDR2 SYDVKM. CDR3 sequence: CASSLGGLGYGYTF. CDR3 DNA: TGTGCCAGCAGTTTGGGAGGGTTGGGCTATGGCTACACCTTC.

The DNA of the CDR3 is TGTGCCACACAAGGGGACAGGGCTAAGTTTAATGAAAAACTGTTTTTT. Its protein is CATQGDRAKFNEKLFF. V and J are TRBV11-2 and TRBJ1-4, with TRBD1 matching over 9 bases. The CDR3 loop spans 16 amino acids. The V and J ends lost 10 bases and 4 bases, in that order; junction bases with no gene match: 13. Per germline, CDR1 SGHAT and CDR2 FQNNGV.

The chain has TRBV3-1 (or the pseudogene TRBV3-2) and TRBJ2-5; 9 bases are shared with TRBD2. The CDR3 sequence is 16 residues long. Germline-derived CDR1 and CDR2 are LGHDT and YNNKEL (reference sequence). J gave up 1 base and V 2 bases, and 5 bases lay outside the gene matches. CDR3 sequence reads: CASSQTPTSGQETQYF. Written as DNA, the CDR3 is TGTGCCAGCAGCCAAACGCCGACTAGCGGCCAAGAGACCCAGTACTTC.

This chain connects TRBV7-9 to TRBJ2-3, with D possibly matching TRBD1 (5 bases). The V and J ends lost 5 bases and 0 bases respectively, with 12 bases between them. This CDR3 has 15 residues. The germline gives CDR1 SEHNR, CDR2 FQNEAQ (reference sequence). The DNA for the CDR3 is TGTGCCAGCAGCGGGGCAGGGCCTAGCACAGATACGCAGTATTTT. Its translation: CASSGAGPSTDTQYF.

The chain uses TRBV5-1 and TRBJ2-7; no reliable D call. Trimming pared 5 bases from V and 0 bases from J, leaving 12 bases between. The CDR3 has 14 residues. CDR1 and CDR2 (germline): SGHRS, YFSETQ. The DNA for the CDR3 is TGCGCCAGCAGTTGGAGTTTCCTCTCCTACGAGCAGTACTTC. Translating gives CASSWSFLSYEQYF.

The chain couples TRBV7-6 to TRBJ2-5, with 7 bases aligning to TRBD2. The trim removed 3 bases at V and 5 bases at J, leaving 9 bases unmatched. The germline V gene encodes CDR1 SGHVS and CDR2 FNYEAQ. CDR3 length: 15 amino acids. CDR3 residues: CASSLGGGLGETQYF. CDR3 sequence (DNA): TGTGCCAGCAGCTTGGGGGGAGGGCTTGGCGAGACCCAGTACTTC.

The chain combines TRBV6-5 with TRBJ2-2; 7 bases match TRBD2. The germline V gene has CDR1 MNHEY and CDR2 SVGAGI. The CDR3 has 15 amino acids. J gave up 4 bases and V 7 bases, and 9 bases lay outside the gene matches. In DNA form, the CDR3 reads TGTGCCAGCACTTTTGCGGGAGTAGGCACCGGGGAGCTGTTTTTT. This gives the protein CASTFAGVGTGELFF.

The chain links TRBV28 to TRBJ2-3; 10 bases align to TRBD2. CDR3 length: 16 amino acids. Germline CDR1 MDHEN, CDR2 SYDVKM. V lost 6 bases, J lost 0 bases, and 6 bases stayed unmatched. In DNA, the CDR3 is TGTGCCAGCAGAACTAGCGGGATTTCTAGCACAGATACGCAGTATTTT. As protein: CASRTSGISSTDTQYF. Looking up the rest from reference TRBV28 and TRBJ2-3 gives the full variable domain: DVKVTQSSRYLVKRTGEKVFLECVQDMDHENMFWYRQDPGLGLRLIYFSYDVKMKEKGDIPEGYSVSREKKERFSLILESASTNQTSMYLCASRTSGISSTDTQYFGPGTRLTVL.

The rearrangement links TRBV7-9 to TRBJ1-1, with 8 bases lining up with TRBD1. The V gene end was trimmed by 8 bases and the J gene end by 10 bases; junction bases not matched to a gene: 15. CDR3 length: 14 amino acids. Germline V gene lookup returns CDR1 SEHNR and CDR2 FQNEAQ (reference sequence). The CDR3 bases are TGTGCCAGCCAAGGGGACAGGAGGTCCGGGGGAGCTTTCTTT. Amino acid sequence: CASQGDRRSGGAFF.

The V call is TRBV19, the J call TRBJ1-1; tentatively, D is TRBD1 (6 bases). The CDR3 runs 14 residues. V was shortened by 8 bases and J by 0 bases, with 13 bases between the two germline ends. The germline CDR1 and CDR2 sequences are LNHDA and SQIVND (reference sequence). In nucleotides, the CDR3 is TGTGCCAGTCGGAAGGACAGCCTGAACACTGAAGCTTTCTTT. Its translation: CASRKDSLNTEAFF.

The chain combines TRBV6-5 with TRBJ1-2; 8 bases are shared with TRBD1. This CDR3 region has 13 residues. CDR1 and CDR2 (germline): MNHEY, SVGAGI. V lost 5 bases, J lost 8 bases, and 7 bases stayed unmatched. CDR3 region: CASSTQGVEGYTF. In nucleotides, the CDR3 is TGTGCCAGCAGTACACAGGGGGTGGAGGGCTACACCTTC.

V gene TRBV19 combines with J gene TRBJ1-1; unclear D gene. Germline V CDR1 and CDR2: LNHDA, SQIVND (reference sequence). This CDR3 is built from 14 residues. V lost 3 bases and J 3 bases, leaving 11 bases between the germline ends. CDR3 amino acids: CASSMGLGDTEAFF. The CDR3 nucleotides read TGTGCCAGTAGTATGGGCCTGGGAGACACTGAAGCTTTCTTT. Complete variable domain (other parts from reference TRBV19 and TRBJ1-1): DGGITQSPKYLFRKEGQNVTLSCEQNLNHDAMYWYRQDPGQGLRLIYYSQIVNDFQKGDIAEGYSVSREKKESFPLTVTSAQKNPTAFYLCASSMGLGDTEAFFGQGTRLTVV.

Of note for this clone: The sample holds other DNA sequences that translate to the same CDR3. This chain joins TRBV6-5 and TRBJ2-7; 11 bases match TRBD1. This CDR3 is 14 amino acids long. From germline, CDR1 is MNHEY and CDR2 SVGAGI. V lost 6 bases to trimming and J lost 5 bases; unmatched junction nucleotides: 6. The CDR3: CASSRDRGSHEQYF. The CDR3 coding sequence is TGTGCCAGCAGCCGGGACAGGGGGTCCCACGAGCAGTACTTC.

The CDR3: CASSPDRGRSEQYF. CDR3 in DNA: TGTGCCAGCAGCCCAGACAGGGGCCGGTCCGAGCAGTACTTC. J is TRBJ2-7 and V is TRBV3-1 (or the pseudogene TRBV3-2), with 8 bases matching TRBD1. Trimming at V came to 4 bases and at J to 6 bases, leaving 8 bases not matched to a gene. The CDR3 has 14 amino acids. CDR1 and CDR2 from the germline V gene are LGHDT and YNNKEL (reference sequence).

The chain joins TRBV3-1 (or the pseudogene TRBV3-2) to TRBJ1-2; weak D call: TRBD1 (6 bases). Germline CDR1 LGHDT, CDR2 YNNKEL (reference sequence). V was shortened by 1 base and J by 6 bases, with 15 bases between the two germline ends. The CDR3 runs to 15 residues. CDR3 nucleotide sequence: TGTGCCAGCAGCCAAGGTCCCCAGGGGATCGATGGCTACACCTTC. Translation: CASSQGPQGIDGYTF.

This chain uses TRBV12-5 with TRBJ1-1, with 8 bases matching TRBD1. CDR3 length equals 14 residues. CDR1 LGHNT and CDR2 FRNRAP come from the germline V gene. V gave up 5 bases and J gave up 0 bases; unmatched junction bases: 2. DNA for the CDR3: TGTGCTAGTGGTCGACAGGGGATGAACACTGAAGCTTTCTTT. Its protein product is CASGRQGMNTEAFF.

The J gene is TRBJ2-7, the V gene TRBV10-3, with TRBD2 identical over 7 bases. J was trimmed by 2 bases and V by 10 bases; bases with no gene match: 8. In germline, CDR1 is ENHRY, CDR2 SYGVKD. The CDR3 contains 13 residues. DNA of the CDR3: TGTGCCACAACCGGGGGGAGGGCCTACGAGCAGTACTTC. Its translation: CATTGGRAYEQYF.

Here the CDR3 reads CASRRGGVLEKLFF. DNA for the CDR3: TGTGCCAGTCGCCGGGGGGGGGTGTTGGAAAAACTGTTTTTT. The chain combines TRBV27 with TRBJ1-4, with D perhaps matching TRBD1 (5 bases). Looked up from germline, CDR1 is MNHEY and CDR2 is SMNVEV (reference sequence). V lost 9 bases and J 8 bases, leaving 19 bases between the germline ends. CDR3 length: 14 residues.

The rearrangement links TRBV7-9 to TRBJ2-7; TRBD2 aligns across 10 bases. Germline CDR1 reads SEHNR; CDR2 reads FQNEAQ (reference sequence). This CDR3 comprises 13 residues. V was clipped by 4 bases and J by 5 bases; unmatched bases: 2. The CDR3 sequence: CASSSSGRNEQYF. The CDR3, as DNA: TGTGCCAGCAGCTCTAGCGGGAGAAACGAGCAGTACTTC.

The chain joins TRBV4-1 to TRBJ2-3; TRBD1 agrees at 7 bases. The CDR3 has 14 amino acids. Germline V gene sequence: CDR1 MGHRA, CDR2 YSYEKL. J lost 4 bases, V lost 7 bases, and 8 bases had no gene match. CDR3 region: CASTKDRLADTQYF. For the CDR3, the DNA is TGCGCCAGCACTAAGGACAGGCTTGCAGATACGCAGTATTTT.

V is TRBV5-6 and J is TRBJ2-1; 7 bases map to TRBD1. CDR1 is SGHDT, CDR2 YYEEEE, per germline. V gave up 2 bases and J gave up 5 bases; unmatched junction bases: 4. The CDR3 runs 14 residues. CDR3 loop: CASSFGTANNEQFF. Here the CDR3 DNA reads TGTGCCAGCAGCTTCGGGACAGCAAACAATGAGCAGTTCTTC.

This rearrangement joins TRBV28 to TRBJ1-5, with D tentatively TRBD1 (5 bases). Germline values: CDR1 MDHEN, CDR2 SYDVKM. The V end was cut by 5 bases, the J end by 5 bases, with 13 bases between. The CDR3 has 14 amino acids. DNA for the CDR3: TGTGCCAGCAGTCCAGCAGGGTCCCATCAGCCCCAGCATTTT. Translating it yields CASSPAGSHQPQHF.

This clone occurred once. The V and J genes are TRBV27 and TRBJ2-5, with 7 bases identical to TRBD2. From germline, CDR1 is MNHEY and CDR2 SMNVEV (reference sequence). Trimming cost V 9 bases and J 1 base; bases outside gene matches: 2. The CDR3 has 12 residues. The CDR3 sequence: CARGRGQETQYF. CDR3 nucleotide sequence: TGTGCCAGGGGGAGGGGCCAAGAGACCCAGTACTTC.

The chain uses TRBV6-5 and TRBJ2-1, with 7 positions matching TRBD1. Germline V lookup: CDR1 MNHEY, CDR2 SVGAGI. J lost 7 bases, V lost 8 bases, and 14 bases had no gene match. The CDR3 is 15 residues long. The CDR3 DNA reads TGTGCCAGCTCTCCCTTTAGGGAGACAGGGAATGAGCAGTTCTTC. This translates into CASSPFRETGNEQFF.

The V and J genes are TRBV4-2 and TRBJ1-5; D is undetermined. CDR3 length: 15 residues. CDR1 and CDR2 from the germline V gene are LGHNA and YNFKEQ. The V gene lost 4 bases and the J gene lost 6 bases, with 16 bases spanning the gap. CDR3 in amino acids: CASSPFPEAGQPQHF. The CDR3 nucleotides are TGTGCCAGCAGCCCCTTTCCGGAGGCAGGTCAGCCCCAGCATTTT.